This TCR beta chain was identified during a study of cytomegalovirus exposure and HLA in healthy donors. Regarding the study as a whole: TCR beta chain V- and J-gene trimming was linked, in a later analysis, to a missense variant in DCLRE1C. It was confirmed in vitro that a few of the CMV-associated chains were specific for CMV antigens. Presence/absence analysis assumed near-uniform sequencing depth across donors.

CDR3 size: 15 residues. V shed 4 bases and J 3 bases; nucleotides not matched to a gene: 7. CDR1 is SGHRS, CDR2 YFSETQ, per germline. It was healthy bone marrow donors who served as donors. The PCR used 60 Vbeta and 13 Jbeta primers. Assay used: immunoSEQ multiplex PCR; TCRdb lists only in-frame clones, some missing. The repertoire consists of approximately 200,000 clones, with less than 90% occurring once and the leading ten covering around 0.26%. To note about this clone: What it recognizes is unknown.

The sequence derives from a boy younger than 18 in good health and CMV-seronegative. Sequences were obtained from PBMCs. V and J are TRBV5-1 and TRBJ2-7, with 10 nucleotides matching TRBD2. In DNA form, the CDR3 reads TGCGCCAGCAGCAGATTAGCGGGAGGAAGCTACGAGCAGTACTTC. Protein sequence: CASSRLAGGSYEQYF.